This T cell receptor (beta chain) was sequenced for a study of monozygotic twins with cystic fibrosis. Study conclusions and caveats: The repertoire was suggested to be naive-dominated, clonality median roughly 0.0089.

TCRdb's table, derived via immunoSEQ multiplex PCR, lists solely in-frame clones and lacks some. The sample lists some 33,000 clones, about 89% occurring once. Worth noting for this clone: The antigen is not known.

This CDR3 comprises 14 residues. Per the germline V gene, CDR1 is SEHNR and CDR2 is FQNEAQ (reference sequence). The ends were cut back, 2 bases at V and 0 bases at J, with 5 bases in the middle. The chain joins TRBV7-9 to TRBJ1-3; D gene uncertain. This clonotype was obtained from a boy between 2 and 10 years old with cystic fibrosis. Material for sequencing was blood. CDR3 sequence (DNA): TGTGCCAGCAGCTTAATAGACTCTGGAAACACCATATATTTT. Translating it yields CASSLIDSGNTIYF.